Shown below are 29 T cell receptor beta chains from a single sample sequenced in a study of blood T cell repertoires in COVID-19. Data came from immunoSEQ multiplex PCR; TCRdb stores just in-frame clones and leaves some out. This table has roughly 210,000 clones, around 84% appearing once. Source material: peripheral blood. Every receptor here comes from a woman over 75 with COVID-19, enrolled during active disease.

V and J are TRBV27 and TRBJ2-7, with D possibly TRBD1 on 5 matching bases. The CDR3 runs to 11 residues. The V and J ends lost 4 bases and 12 bases respectively, with 13 bases between them. In germline, CDR1 is MNHEY, CDR2 SMNVEV (reference sequence). CDR3 sequence (DNA): TGTGCCAGCAGTTGGACACATAAATGGTACTTC. The encoded protein is CASSWTHKWYF.

The J gene is TRBJ2-3, the V gene TRBV29-1; 7 nucleotides align to TRBD1. This CDR3 is built from 15 residues. The junction had 7 bases not matched to a gene; V was cut back by 3 bases and J by 1 base. Looked up from germline, CDR1 is SQVTM and CDR2 is ANQGSEA. The CDR3 is CSVDPTGAGTDTQYF. The CDR3 DNA reads as TGCAGCGTTGACCCCACAGGGGCGGGCACAGATACGCAGTATTTT.

The V call is TRBV6-4, the J call TRBJ1-6; D ambiguous. There are 13 residues in the CDR3. CDR1 and CDR2 (germline): MRHNA, SNTAGT. The V end lost 3 bases, the J end lost 7 bases, and 7 bases lay between the germline ends. This CDR3 reads CASSELQNSPLHF. In DNA form, the CDR3 reads TGTGCCAGCAGTGAACTCCAAAATTCACCCCTCCACTTT.

CDR3 sequence (DNA): TGTGCCAGCAGCGTAGCCGGAGACAGGTTAACAGATACGCAGTATTTT. Its protein is CASSVAGDRLTDTQYF. This chain connects TRBV9 to TRBJ2-3; weak D call: TRBD1 (6 bases). From germline, CDR1 is SGDLS and CDR2 YYNGEE. This CDR3 has 16 amino acids. Trimming pared 0 bases from V and 3 bases from J, leaving 14 bases between.

As concerns this clone: The junction does not match germline at one end; this may be a read error. This sequence joins TRBV24-1 and TRBJ1-6; D unresolved. The CDR3 runs to 17 residues. Germline V gives CDR1 KGHDR, CDR2 SFDVKD. The CDR3 DNA is TGTGCCACCAGTTATTTTCCCCCGAGCTCCTATAATTCACCCCTCCACTTT. It encodes CATSYFPPSSYNSPLHF.

Only one count was recorded for this clone. The genes are TRBV5-1 and TRBJ1-1; 9 bases match TRBD1. V was pared by 7 bases and J by 5 bases, with 6 bases of the junction left unmatched. This CDR3 contains 13 residues. Looked up from germline, CDR1 is SGHRS and CDR2 is YFSETQ. CDR3 in DNA: TGCGCCAGCGTCGGGACAGGGAGGACTGAAGCTTTCTTT. It encodes CASVGTGRTEAFF.

V and J are TRBV10-3 and TRBJ1-2, with D tentatively TRBD1 (5 bases). From germline, CDR1 is ENHRY and CDR2 SYGVKD. Trimming took 0 bases from V and 8 from J, leaving 16 bases between them. This CDR3 spans 15 amino acids. The CDR3 sequence is CAISESEGRAGGYTF. CDR3 coding DNA: TGTGCCATCAGTGAGTCTGAAGGCAGGGCGGGAGGCTACACCTTC.

V is TRBV11-2 and J is TRBJ2-2; weak D call: TRBD1 (5 bases). Deletions cut 0 bases from V and 5 bases from J, with 10 bases between. Germline values: CDR1 SGHAT, CDR2 FQNNGV. The CDR3 runs to 15 residues. CDR3 in amino acids: CASSLDPRVTGELFF. The CDR3 coding sequence is TGTGCCAGCAGCTTAGACCCCAGGGTTACCGGGGAGCTGTTTTTT.

The chain combines TRBV27 with TRBJ2-5; maybe TRBD1 (6 bases). The V end was cut by 3 bases, the J end by 2 bases, with 10 bases between. Germline assignment: CDR1 MNHEY and CDR2 SMNVEV (reference sequence). CDR3 length equals 14 residues. CDR3 DNA: TGTGCCAGCAGTTTCGGTAGGGGGCAAGAGACCCAGTACTTC. Its translation is CASSFGRGQETQYF.

This clone was recorded a few times. The genes are TRBV5-1 and TRBJ1-5, with D unresolved. V lost 0 bases and J 0 bases, leaving 7 bases between the germline ends. The CDR3 runs to 15 residues. Germline-derived CDR1 and CDR2 are SGHRS and YFSETQ. CDR3 nucleotide sequence: TGCGCCAGCAGCTTGGACAATTATAGCAATCAGCCCCAGCATTTT. It yields the protein CASSLDNYSNQPQHF.

The chain combines TRBV27 with TRBJ1-2; possibly TRBD1 for D (5 bases). This CDR3 is built from 14 residues. The V and J ends lost 2 bases and 8 bases respectively, with 15 bases between them. From germline, CDR1 is MNHEY and CDR2 SMNVEV (reference sequence). Here the CDR3 reads CASSLGRGEWGYTF. The CDR3 DNA reads as TGTGCCAGCAGTTTAGGTCGGGGGGAGTGGGGCTACACCTTC.

The rearrangement uses TRBV7-8 and TRBJ2-7; TRBD1 matches 11 bases. In germline, CDR1 is SGHVS, CDR2 FQNEAQ. V lost 3 bases and J lost 1; bases outside the gene matches: 2. The length of the CDR3 is 15 residues. As DNA, the CDR3 is TGTGCCAGCAGCTTTGGGACAGGGGGTTCCTACGAGCAGTACGTC. It yields the protein CASSFGTGGSYEQYV.

The sample holds a few counts of this clone. J is TRBJ1-2 and V is TRBV18; possible D gene TRBD1, 5 bases. The germline V and J ends were trimmed by 6 bases and 2 bases, with 10 bases remaining between them. This CDR3 is 13 amino acids long. From germline, CDR1 is KGHSH and CDR2 LQKENI. The CDR3 DNA is TGTGCCAGCTCCGGGGGGTTGAACTATGGCTACACCTTC. It codes for CASSGGLNYGYTF.

V is TRBV10-3 and J is TRBJ1-1; 7 bases are shared with TRBD1. After removal of 6 bases from V and 8 bases from J, the junction contained 9 bases not matched to a gene. The CDR3 length is 13 residues. Per germline, CDR1 ENHRY and CDR2 SYGVKD. The CDR3 DNA reads TGTGCCATCAGATCACAGGGGACCCCCGAAGCTTTCTTT. Translated, it gives CAIRSQGTPEAFF.

The V call is TRBV29-1, the J call TRBJ1-1, with D possibly TRBD1 on 6 matching bases. Germline V lookup: CDR1 SQVTM, CDR2 ANQGSEA. Trimming stripped 6 bases from V and 3 bases from J, with 11 bases between. The CDR3 consists of 12 residues. DNA for the CDR3: TGCAGCGTGCTCAGGGGATACACTGAAGCTTTCTTT. Its protein is CSVLRGYTEAFF.

V is TRBV14 and J is TRBJ2-1; 14 nucleotides agree with TRBD2. With V trimmed by 2 bases and J by 7 bases, 7 bases remained unmatched. Germline V lookup: CDR1 SGHDN, CDR2 FVKESK. CDR3 length: 17 amino acids. The DNA of the CDR3 is TGTGCCAGCAGCCAACCCGGACTAGCGGGGGGAGGGAATGAGCAGTTCTTC. The encoded protein is CASSQPGLAGGGNEQFF.

J is TRBJ1-6 and V is TRBV7-2, with TRBD1 matching 10 bases. Trimming removed 4 bases from V and 8 bases from J; junction bases left unmatched: 5. Per germline, CDR1 SGHTA and CDR2 FQGNSA. The CDR3 length is 15 residues. CDR3 sequence (DNA): TGTGCCAGCAGCTCAAAGACAGGGGGCTATTCACCCCTCCACTTT. Amino acid sequence: CASSSKTGGYSPLHF. Looking up the rest from reference TRBV7-2 and TRBJ1-6 gives the full variable domain: GAGVSQSPSNKVTEKGKDVELRCDPISGHTALYWYRQSLGQGLEFLIYFQGNSAPDKSGLPSDRFSAERTGGSVSTLTIQRTQQEDSAVYLCASSSKTGGYSPLHFGNGTRLTVT.

The chain has TRBV5-1 and TRBJ2-7; 7 bases match TRBD1. CDR1 and CDR2 (germline): SGHRS, YFSETQ. V was pared by 0 bases and J by 6 bases, with 9 bases of the junction left unmatched. The CDR3 is 15 residues long. The CDR3 sequence is CASSLALGGRGEQYF. For the CDR3, the DNA is TGCGCCAGCAGCTTGGCCTTAGGGGGCCGGGGCGAGCAGTACTTC.

This chain links TRBV9 with TRBJ1-2; D gene unclear. Trimming left V 0 bases short and J 4 bases short, with 10 bases between. This CDR3 has 14 amino acids. The V gene's germline CDR1 is SGDLS and CDR2 YYNGEE. The chain's CDR3 is CASSVGGLPYGYTF. The CDR3 region has the DNA TGTGCCAGCAGCGTAGGAGGGTTGCCCTATGGCTACACCTTC.

This rearrangement joins TRBV19 to TRBJ1-3; 8 nucleotides match TRBD1. The CDR3 length is 16 residues. V gave up 3 bases and J gave up 2 bases; unmatched junction bases: 6. CDR1 and CDR2 (germline): LNHDA, SQIVND (reference sequence). The CDR3 spells CASSMIGQGAGNTIYF. The CDR3 DNA sequence: TGTGCCAGTAGTATGATCGGACAGGGCGCTGGAAACACCATATATTTT.

This rearrangement joins TRBV5-1 to TRBJ2-3; 15 positions agree with TRBD2. CDR1 is SGHRS, CDR2 YFSETQ, per germline. Trimming removed 4 bases from V and 3 bases from J; junction bases left unmatched: 6. CDR3 length: 17 residues. CDR3 amino acids: CASSPWTSGGETDTQYF. CDR3 DNA sequence: TGCGCCAGCAGCCCCTGGACTAGCGGGGGGGAAACAGATACGCAGTATTTT. The full variable domain, rest sourced from reference TRBV5-1 and TRBJ2-3, is KAGVTQTPRYLIKTRGQQVTLSCSPISGHRSVSWYQQTPGQGLQFLFEYFSETQRNKGNFPGRFSGRQFSNSRSEMNVSTLELGDSALYLCASSPWTSGGETDTQYFGPGTRLTVL.

The V gene is TRBV11-2, the J gene TRBJ1-6, with TRBD1 as a possible D gene (6 bases). The CDR3 is made up of 14 amino acids. The ends were cut back, 7 bases at V and 9 bases at J, with 16 bases in the middle. CDR1 and CDR2 from the germline V gene are SGHAT and FQNNGV. CDR3 sequence (DNA): TGTGCCAGCACGGCCACAGGGTACATTTCACCCCTCCACTTT. It encodes CASTATGYISPLHF.

V is TRBV27 and J is TRBJ2-5; maybe TRBD1 (6 bases). This CDR3 is built from 14 residues. V dropped 6 bases and J dropped 6 bases, with 17 bases sitting between them. From germline, CDR1 is MNHEY and CDR2 SMNVEV (reference sequence). The CDR3 DNA reads TGTGCCAGCAGGTTACAGGGCGCAATGCAGACCCAGTACTTC. Translating gives CASRLQGAMQTQYF.

This chain links TRBV18 with TRBJ1-1; D gene uncertain. Trimming stripped 0 bases from V and 5 bases from J, with 13 bases between. Germline CDR1 and CDR2: KGHSH and LQKENI. The CDR3 has 15 residues. CDR3 in amino acids: CASSPPVGRKTEAFF. Written as DNA, the CDR3 is TGTGCCAGCTCACCACCGGTAGGGAGGAAAACTGAAGCTTTCTTT.

V gene TRBV6-6 combines with J gene TRBJ1-5, with D uncertain. Per germline, CDR1 MNHNY and CDR2 SVGAGI (reference sequence). V was pared by 0 bases and J by 6 bases, with 6 bases between. The CDR3 runs 13 residues. DNA of the CDR3: TGTGCCAGCAGTTACTCGAGCGTTCAGCCCCAGCATTTT. Protein sequence: CASSYSSVQPQHF.

The CDR3 loop reads CASSEFGSSYGYTF. The CDR3 bases are TGTGCCAGCAGTGAATTTGGATCTAGCTATGGCTACACCTTC. The V call is TRBV25-1, the J call TRBJ1-2; D remains ambiguous. This CDR3 is 14 amino acids long. V was shortened by 1 base and J by 4 bases, with 10 bases between the two germline ends. From germline, CDR1 is MGHDK and CDR2 SYGVNS.

The chain has TRBV19 and TRBJ2-3; 10 bases fit TRBD2. Germline assignment: CDR1 LNHDA and CDR2 SQIVND (reference sequence). CDR3 length equals 13 residues. CDR3 loop: CATAGGHQDTQYF. For the CDR3, the DNA is TGTGCAACAGCGGGGGGGCATCAAGATACGCAGTATTTT.

This chain uses TRBV30 with TRBJ1-5; D gene unclear. From germline, CDR1 is GTSNPN and CDR2 SVGIG (reference sequence). V was cut by 1 base and J by 1 base, with 5 bases left in between. The CDR3 runs to 13 residues. CDR3 nucleotide sequence: TGTGCCTGGAGTGGGGAGAGCAATCAGCCCCAGCATTTT. Translating gives CAWSGESNQPQHF.

The V gene is TRBV2, the J gene TRBJ1-1; 8 bases match TRBD1. The CDR3 covers 14 residues. The V gene end was trimmed by 10 bases and the J gene end by 5 bases; junction bases not matched to a gene: 12. Germline loops: CDR1 SNHLY, CDR2 FYNNEI. The CDR3 sequence is CATSGQGGRTEAFF. The CDR3 bases are TGTGCCACCTCAGGACAGGGTGGTAGGACTGAAGCTTTCTTT.